A selection of T cell receptor beta chains follows, all from one sample in a study of T cell responses to AZD1222 COVID-19 vaccine. The table came from immunoSEQ multiplex PCR; TCRdb's copy has only in-frame clones and leaves some out. The data contain 100,000 to 150,000 clones, around 94% of them singletons. The material sequenced was peripheral blood, taken on day 0 of AZD1222 vaccination. The origin of the receptors is an adult in good health. CDR3s include the opening cysteine and the closing phenylalanine or tryptophan. The D gene is left open where the match is weak.

v_call	j_call	d_call	cdr3_nt	cdr3_aa
TRBV14	TRBJ2-4	NA	TGTGCCAGCAGCCAAGATTCGCGGGGCGGGGTCAAAAACATTCAGTACTTC	CASSQDSRGGVKNIQYF
TRBV7-2	TRBJ2-4	TRBD2	TGTGCCAGCAGCCGGGAGGGACTAGCTGTTCAGTACTTC	CASSREGLAVQYF
TRBV18	TRBJ2-5	NA	TGTGCATCACGGGGGCTCCAAGAGACCCAGTACTTC	CASRGLQETQYF
TRBV4-3	TRBJ2-5	NA	TGCGCCAGCAGCCAAGATTTCATGCCCCGGGAGACCCAGTACTTC	CASSQDFMPRETQYF
TRBV5-1	TRBJ2-5	NA	TGCGCCAGCAGCTTGCCGGGAGAGACCCAGTACTTC	CASSLPGETQYF
TRBV11-2	TRBJ1-1	NA	TGTGCCAGCAGCCCGATAGCGTGGACTCTGAACACTGAAGCTTTCTTT	CASSPIAWTLNTEAFF
TRBV3-1/TRBV3-2	TRBJ2-7	NA	TGTGCCAGCAGCCAAGATAGTGCGGGAATCGAGCAGTACTTC	CASSQDSAGIEQYF
TRBV19	TRBJ2-6	TRBD2	TGTGCCAGTAGTTGGACTAGATCTGGGGCCAACGTCCTGACTTTC	CASSWTRSGANVLTF
TRBV7-2	TRBJ1-1	NA	TGTGCCAGCAGCTTAGATGAAAGGGGGAACACTGAAGCTTTCTTT	CASSLDERGNTEAFF
TRBV30	TRBJ1-2	NA	TGTGCCTGGAGGAGGGACTATGGCTACACCTTC	CAWRRDYGYTF
TRBV30	TRBJ1-3	NA	TGTGCCTGGAGTGTAGGGTTTGGGACCCCTGGAAACACCATATATTTT	CAWSVGFGTPGNTIYF
TRBV18	TRBJ1-1	TRBD1	TGTGCCAGCGCCGGACAGGGAAGGACTGAAGCTTTCTTT	CASAGQGRTEAFF
TRBV19	TRBJ1-5	TRBD1	TGTGCCAGTAGGCTCCTTCGACAGGGGACGAGTCAGCCCCAGCATTTT	CASRLLRQGTSQPQHF
TRBV3-1/TRBV3-2	TRBJ1-2	NA	TGTGCCAGCAGCCATCCTCATCGGGCTGGCTACACCTTC	CASSHPHRAGYTF
TRBV5-4	TRBJ2-7	TRBD2	TGTGCCAGCAGCTTGGGACTAGCGGGAGAAGGATGGGCTTACGAGCAGTACTTC	CASSLGLAGEGWAYEQYF
TRBV30	TRBJ1-5	NA	TGTGCCTGGAGTCTGGACCCGAGCAATCAGCCCCAGCATTTT	CAWSLDPSNQPQHF
TRBV25-1	TRBJ2-7	NA	TGTGCCAGCGGTAAGACGAATTACGAGCAGTACTTC	CASGKTNYEQYF
TRBV28	TRBJ2-7	NA	TGTGCCAGCACCGGGCGTGCCTACGAGCAGTACTTC	CASTGRAYEQYF